This T cell receptor (beta chain) emerged from a study of blood T cell repertoires in COVID-19. At the level of the study: Donors in the United States, Italy and Spain gave samples during acute or convalescent COVID-19. PBMCs, B-cell-depleted T cells, or T cells were the source of the cDNA or gDNA that made up the material.

Looked up from germline, CDR1 is GTSNPN and CDR2 is SVGIG (reference sequence). After removal of 5 bases from V and 0 bases from J, the junction contained 7 bases not matched to a gene. The CDR3 is 16 residues long. As handled by the study authors: By means of reference gene primer amplification, nucleated cell counts were estimated. This table comes from immunoSEQ multiplex PCR, and its TCRdb copy is limited to in-frame clones, with some not included. The V and J calls and clone size are taken from that table; D and trimming were inferred from the DNA. This sample yields 500,000 to 600,000 clones, of which 85% to 90% are seen a single time; roughly 7.4% belongs to the top ten. Seattle enrolled patients during active infection and tracked them longitudinally.

The source material was peripheral blood. The chain combines TRBV30 with TRBJ2-6; 7 nucleotides align to TRBD1. This sequence was found in a woman in her 50s with COVID-19, enrolled during active disease. The CDR3 spells CAWWGQQISGANVLTF. CDR3 bases: TGTGCCTGGTGGGGACAGCAGATCTCTGGGGCCAACGTCCTGACTTTC.